Below are 16 T cell receptor beta chains sequenced from a single sample in a study of response to subunit inactivated influenza vaccine. TCRdb recomputed calls from the RT-PCR reads with MiXCR, one row per CDR3 protein. Of under 750,000 distinct CDR3 sequences in the sample, approximately 12% were seen once. This specimen was PBMCs from blood, taken on the day of vaccination. Receptors were obtained from a man aged 45-65 years who received an inactivated influenza vaccine.

In this sample, this clonotype turned up a few times. V usage is TRBV12-3 or TRBV12-4 and J usage is TRBJ2-7; 10 nucleotides align to TRBD2. The CDR3 totals 15 residues. V gave up 7 bases and J gave up 3 bases; unmatched junction bases: 9. The CDR3 DNA is TGTGCCAGCACCATCGGACTAGCGGAAATCTACGAGCAGTACTTC. Its protein product is CASTIGLAEIYEQYF.

This clonotype was seen only a few times. The gene calls are TRBV6-5 and TRBJ2-1; TRBD1 is a possible D gene (6 bases). The CDR3 extends over 15 amino acids. V gave up 2 bases and J gave up 7 bases, with 15 bases separating them. Germline CDR1 and CDR2: MNHEY and SVGAGI. This CDR3 is CASSYEARGGNEQFF. CDR3 DNA sequence: TGTGCCAGCAGTTACGAGGCCAGGGGTGGGAATGAGCAGTTCTTC.

The chain combines TRBV27 with TRBJ2-7; the D call may be TRBD1 or TRBD2 (5 bases each). CDR3 length: 11 amino acids. The germline V and J ends were trimmed by 11 bases and 3 bases, with 11 bases remaining between them. CDR1 and CDR2 (germline): MNHEY, SMNVEV (reference sequence). CDR3 DNA sequence: TGTGCCGCCCGGGGCGTCTACGAGCAGTACTTC. Its translation is CAARGVYEQYF.

This clonotype was found a few times. A junction boundary mismatches the germline segment, possibly from a read error. The chain employs TRBV12-3 or TRBV12-4 and TRBJ1-2; D not certain. The CDR3 covers 13 residues. This CDR3 is CASRRLGGVAPHF. The CDR3 bases are TGTGCCAGCAGGCGCCTTGGCGGTGTGGCCCCCCACTTC.

The chain combines TRBV30 with TRBJ2-5; D is perhaps TRBD1 (5 bases). Between the trimmed V and J ends, which lost 3 bases and 2 bases, there was a span of 13 bases. From germline, CDR1 is GTSNPN and CDR2 SVGIG (reference sequence). The CDR3 has 14 amino acids. The CDR3 DNA is TGTGCCTGGAGCGATGGGGCAATACAAGAGACCCAGTACTTC. Amino acid sequence: CAWSDGAIQETQYF.

Ten or more counts support this clonotype. The V and J genes are TRBV6-1 and TRBJ2-7; D is ambiguous. The length of the CDR3 is 12 residues. V was clipped by 2 bases and J by 4 bases, with 6 bases between them. Germline values: CDR1 MNHNS, CDR2 SASEGT. As DNA, the CDR3 is TGTGCCAGCAGTGAATACGGTTACGAGCAGTACTTC. Translation: CASSEYGYEQYF.

Only a few counts were recorded for this clonotype. The V call is TRBV15, the J call TRBJ2-7; 7 positions match TRBD1. V shed 2 bases and J 5 bases; nucleotides not matched to a gene: 3. The CDR3 extends over 13 amino acids. Germline CDR1 LNHNV, CDR2 YYDKDF (reference sequence). The CDR3 nucleotides read TGTGCCACCAGCAGATTCAGGGGGAACGAGCAGTACTTC. Protein product: CATSRFRGNEQYF.

This clonotype was picked up many times. The chain uses TRBV29-1 and TRBJ2-1; 13 bases are a match to TRBD2. With 7 bases clipped from V and 9 bases from J, the junction kept 18 bases outside the gene matches. Germline assignment: CDR1 SQVTM and CDR2 ANQGSEA. The CDR3 contains 17 residues. The CDR3 here is CSATSRPTSGRSGEQFF. The CDR3 coding sequence is TGCAGCGCCACATCTCGCCCGACTAGCGGGAGGTCTGGTGAGCAGTTCTTC.

The chain has TRBV20-1 and TRBJ2-7; 9 nucleotides match TRBD1. The CDR3 runs to 15 residues. The V gene end was trimmed by 1 base and the J gene end by 0 bases; junction bases not matched to a gene: 4. CDR1 is DFQATT, CDR2 SNEGSKA, per germline (reference sequence). The CDR3 here is CSARGGQGFSYEQYF. The CDR3 nucleotides are TGCAGTGCTAGAGGGGGACAGGGCTTCTCCTACGAGCAGTACTTC.

The chain has TRBV4-2 and TRBJ2-5; 9 bases match TRBD1. V lost 0 bases, J lost 5 bases, and 10 bases stayed unmatched. CDR1 is LGHNA and CDR2 is YNFKEQ in the germline V gene. The CDR3 covers 17 residues. CDR3 in DNA: TGTGCCAGCAGCCAAGATCCCCCGGACAGGGGCGGTGAGACCCAGTACTTC. This codes for CASSQDPPDRGGETQYF.

This chain joins TRBV29-1 and TRBJ1-1; the D is unclear. The V and J ends lost 0 bases and 4 bases respectively, with 9 bases between them. Looked up from germline, CDR1 is SQVTM and CDR2 is ANQGSEA. The CDR3 contains 13 residues. CDR3 bases: TGCAGCGTTGAAGATCTTGGAGGCACTGAAGCTTTCTTT. Its translation is CSVEDLGGTEAFF. The whole variable domain, filled in from reference TRBV29-1 and TRBJ1-1, reads SAVISQKPSRDICQRGTSLTIQCQVDSQVTMMFWYRQQPGQSLTLIATANQGSEATYESGFVIDKFPISRPNLTFSTLTVSNMSPEDSSIYLCSVEDLGGTEAFFGQGTRLTVV.

This clonotype was observed many times. The V gene is TRBV4-3, the J gene TRBJ1-6; possibly TRBD1 for D (6 bases). Germline assignment: CDR1 LGHNA and CDR2 YSLEER. Trimming took 0 bases from V and 9 from J, leaving 12 bases between them. The CDR3 contains 15 residues. CDR3 bases: TGCGCCAGCAGCCAAGATCAGGGGTCGTCTTCACCCCTCCACTTT. Protein sequence: CASSQDQGSSSPLHF.

This rearrangement joins TRBV25-1 to TRBJ1-1, with D tentatively TRBD1 (5 bases). Germline-derived CDR1 and CDR2 are MGHDK and SYGVNS. Trimming shortened V by 1 base and J by 4 bases, and 7 bases separated the two germline ends. CDR3 length: 13 residues. In DNA form, the CDR3 reads TGTGCCAGCAGTGAATTGGGGGTCACTGAAGCTTTCTTT. It encodes CASSELGVTEAFF.

The chain combines TRBV5-1 with TRBJ2-7; TRBD2 agrees at 9 bases. This CDR3 has 16 amino acids. CDR1 and CDR2 (germline): SGHRS, YFSETQ. V was pared by 3 bases and J by 3 bases, with 10 bases of the junction left unmatched. CDR3 protein: CASSWGVAGDGYEQYF. CDR3 DNA: TGCGCCAGCAGCTGGGGGGTAGCGGGAGACGGCTACGAGCAGTACTTC.

This sequence joins TRBV7-6 and TRBJ1-2; 9 bases fit TRBD1. The germline V gene encodes CDR1 SGHVS and CDR2 FNYEAQ. V lost 0 bases and J lost 8; bases outside the gene matches: 7. The CDR3 length is 15 residues. CDR3 protein: CASSLALGQGGGYTF. The CDR3 region has the DNA TGTGCCAGCAGCTTAGCCCTGGGACAGGGCGGCGGCTACACCTTC.

The rearrangement uses TRBV18 and TRBJ1-1, with 7 bases aligning to TRBD1. This CDR3 is 16 amino acids long. The J segment lost 10 bases and the V segment lost 0 bases, leaving 14 bases of the junction unmatched. The germline V gene encodes CDR1 KGHSH and CDR2 LQKENI. CDR3 nucleotide sequence: TGTGCCAGCTCACCACCAAAAAATTCGGGACAGCTTCTAGCTTTCTTT. Translation gives CASSPPKNSGQLLAFF.